A selection of T cell receptor beta chains follows, all from one sample in a study of PD-L1 blockade in urothelial cancer. Sequenced by immunoSEQ multiplex PCR; TCRdb stores in-frame clones only, minus some. The sample consists of around 80,000 clones, approximately 90% of them appearing once. This material consisted of PBMCs, taken around atezolizumab (anti-PD-L1) treatment. The receptors here all came from an elderly woman with urothelial cancer. CDR3s include the opening cysteine and the closing phenylalanine or tryptophan. The order of the fields is CDR3 DNA, CDR3 protein, D gene, J gene, clone size, V gene. A D gene is named only where the DNA matches it firmly. Clone sizes are given selectively: once, few, many, or a class where the clone is expanded.

CDR3 DNA: TGTGCCAGCAGCCAAGAACGGGGGAAAGAGACCCAGTACTTC; CDR3 protein: CASSQERGKETQYF; D gene: NA; J gene: TRBJ2-5; clone size: NA; V gene: TRBV4-2
CDR3 DNA: TGTGCCAGCAGCGTAGGAGAGCGGGAGTTTAATGAGCAGTTCTTC; CDR3 protein: CASSVGEREFNEQFF; D gene: TRBD2; J gene: TRBJ2-1; clone size: NA; V gene: TRBV9
CDR3 DNA: TGTGCCAGTAGCCAAAATTCGGGTAGCAATCAGCCCCAGCATTTT; CDR3 protein: CASSQNSGSNQPQHF; D gene: NA; J gene: TRBJ1-5; clone size: NA; V gene: TRBV19
CDR3 DNA: TGTGCCAGCTCACCGAGGCAAGGAGGTTATGGCTACACCTTC; CDR3 protein: CASSPRQGGYGYTF; D gene: NA; J gene: TRBJ1-2; clone size: NA; V gene: TRBV18
CDR3 DNA: TGCGCCAGCAGCTTACAAGTGCCCGGATCGGGAGGCTACACCTTC; CDR3 protein: CASSLQVPGSGGYTF; D gene: NA; J gene: TRBJ1-2; clone size: NA; V gene: TRBV5-1
CDR3 DNA: TGTGCCAGTAGTACCCCGATCGGGACTAGCGGGAGGACCAGCACAGATACGCAGTATTTT; CDR3 protein: CASSTPIGTSGRTSTDTQYF; D gene: TRBD2; J gene: TRBJ2-3; clone size: once; V gene: TRBV19
CDR3 DNA: TGTGCCAGCAGCTTTCAGAGCGGGAGGGCCTACAATGAGCAGTTCTTC; CDR3 protein: CASSFQSGRAYNEQFF; D gene: TRBD2; J gene: TRBJ2-1; clone size: NA; V gene: TRBV7-9
CDR3 DNA: TGTGCCAGCAGCTTAGGGTTAGTTAACTATGGCTACACCTTC; CDR3 protein: CASSLGLVNYGYTF; D gene: NA; J gene: TRBJ1-2; clone size: NA; V gene: TRBV11-2
CDR3 DNA: TGTGCCAGCAGCGTAGATCCAGCGGGAGCAATTGTAGATACGCAGTATTTT; CDR3 protein: CASSVDPAGAIVDTQYF; D gene: TRBD2; J gene: TRBJ2-3; clone size: NA; V gene: TRBV9
CDR3 DNA: TGTGCCAGCAGACCCCCAGGGGAATATGGCTACACCTTC; CDR3 protein: CASRPPGEYGYTF; D gene: NA; J gene: TRBJ1-2; clone size: NA; V gene: TRBV6-1
CDR3 DNA: TGCGCCAGCAGCCAAGTGTGGCAGAGCGATCAGCCCCAGCATTTT; CDR3 protein: CASSQVWQSDQPQHF; D gene: NA; J gene: TRBJ1-5; clone size: NA; V gene: TRBV4-1
CDR3 DNA: TGTGCCAGCGGATCGACAGGGGGAACTGAAGCTTTCTTT; CDR3 protein: CASGSTGGTEAFF; D gene: TRBD1; J gene: TRBJ1-1; clone size: NA; V gene: TRBV9
CDR3 DNA: TGTGCCATCAGGCCCCGACTAGCGGTTCCGCCCTATAATGAGCAGTTCTTC; CDR3 protein: CAIRPRLAVPPYNEQFF; D gene: TRBD2; J gene: TRBJ2-1; clone size: once; V gene: TRBV10-3
CDR3 DNA: TGTGCCAGCAGTTACTCTATCGGGTTGTACGAGCAGTACTTC; CDR3 protein: CASSYSIGLYEQYF; D gene: NA; J gene: TRBJ2-7; clone size: NA; V gene: TRBV6-5
CDR3 DNA: TGTGCCAGCAAGGCGGGGGACACCGGGGAGCTGTTTTTT; CDR3 protein: CASKAGDTGELFF; D gene: TRBD2; J gene: TRBJ2-2; clone size: NA; V gene: TRBV9
CDR3 DNA: TGTGCCAGCAACCTGGACAGGGTACAACCCCAGCATTTT; CDR3 protein: CASNLDRVQPQHF; D gene: TRBD1; J gene: TRBJ1-5; clone size: NA; V gene: TRBV6-1
CDR3 DNA: TGTGCCTGGAGTGCGGCAGGAGGGCGCAATCAGCCCCAGCATTTT; CDR3 protein: CAWSAAGGRNQPQHF; D gene: NA; J gene: TRBJ1-5; clone size: NA; V gene: TRBV30
CDR3 DNA: TGTGCCAGCAGTGAAGTGACTTCCACGGGCTACACCTTC; CDR3 protein: CASSEVTSTGYTF; D gene: NA; J gene: TRBJ1-2; clone size: NA; V gene: TRBV6-1
CDR3 DNA: TGTGCCATCAGTGTCAGTTTGGGAGGAGCTTACGAGCAGTACTTC; CDR3 protein: CAISVSLGGAYEQYF; D gene: NA; J gene: TRBJ2-7; clone size: NA; V gene: TRBV10-3
CDR3 DNA: TGTGCCAGCAGTTTAGCCCTACTACGCACAGATACGCAGTATTTT; CDR3 protein: CASSLALLRTDTQYF; D gene: NA; J gene: TRBJ2-3; clone size: NA; V gene: TRBV27
CDR3 DNA: TGTGCCAGTAGTGCGACCCAGGGGGCAAGCAATCAGCCCCAGCATTTT; CDR3 protein: CASSATQGASNQPQHF; D gene: TRBD1; J gene: TRBJ1-5; clone size: NA; V gene: TRBV19
CDR3 DNA: TGTGCCAGCAGGGGGGGAGGGGGTAAGTACTTC; CDR3 protein: CASRGGGGKYF; D gene: NA; J gene: TRBJ2-7; clone size: NA; V gene: TRBV25-1
CDR3 DNA: TGTGCCAGCAGGCGGAGGGGCGGAGGGTTTGTGGATCAGCCCCAGCATTTT; CDR3 protein: CASRRRGGGFVDQPQHF; D gene: NA; J gene: TRBJ1-5; clone size: NA; V gene: TRBV5-8
CDR3 DNA: TGTGCCAGCAGCGTAGGCGGAACTGAAGCTTTCTTT; CDR3 protein: CASSVGGTEAFF; D gene: NA; J gene: TRBJ1-1; clone size: NA; V gene: TRBV9
CDR3 DNA: TGTGCCAGCAGCCTCGGCAGGGAGGGCAATGAGCAGTTCTTC; CDR3 protein: CASSLGREGNEQFF; D gene: TRBD2; J gene: TRBJ2-1; clone size: NA; V gene: TRBV6-5
CDR3 DNA: TGCGCCAGCAGCCAAGAGAAGAGGACTAGCGGGAATATGCTGACCTACGAGCAGTACTTC; CDR3 protein: CASSQEKRTSGNMLTYEQYF; D gene: TRBD2; J gene: TRBJ2-7; clone size: NA; V gene: TRBV4-1
CDR3 DNA: TGTGCCAGCAATAGGCGGGAGGGCCTCAATGAGCAGTTCTTC; CDR3 protein: CASNRREGLNEQFF; D gene: TRBD2; J gene: TRBJ2-1; clone size: NA; V gene: TRBV28
CDR3 DNA: TGTGCCAGCAGCTTAGCGGTCGGGGAGACCCAGTACTTC; CDR3 protein: CASSLAVGETQYF; D gene: NA; J gene: TRBJ2-5; clone size: NA; V gene: TRBV11-2
CDR3 DNA: TGTGCCATCAGTGAACGACAGCCCACTGAAGCTTTCTTT; CDR3 protein: CAISERQPTEAFF; D gene: NA; J gene: TRBJ1-1; clone size: NA; V gene: TRBV10-3
CDR3 DNA: TGTGCCAGCAGTTTAACCGCAGGGGGTTACGAGCAGTACTTC; CDR3 protein: CASSLTAGGYEQYF; D gene: TRBD1; J gene: TRBJ2-7; clone size: NA; V gene: TRBV27
CDR3 DNA: TGTGCCATCGCAGCGGGAGTGGACTACAATGAGCAGTTCTTC; CDR3 protein: CAIAAGVDYNEQFF; D gene: TRBD2; J gene: TRBJ2-1; clone size: NA; V gene: TRBV10-3
CDR3 DNA: TGCGCCAGCAGCTTGGCTGAGAACTATGGCTACACCTTC; CDR3 protein: CASSLAENYGYTF; D gene: NA; J gene: TRBJ1-2; clone size: NA; V gene: TRBV5-1
CDR3 DNA: TGTGCCATCAGAGACCGGGACAGGATAACCTACGAGCAGTACTTC; CDR3 protein: CAIRDRDRITYEQYF; D gene: TRBD1; J gene: TRBJ2-7; clone size: NA; V gene: TRBV10-3
CDR3 DNA: TGTGCCAGCAGCCTCTCTAGCGGGAGCGGGGATACGCAGTATTTT; CDR3 protein: CASSLSSGSGDTQYF; D gene: TRBD2; J gene: TRBJ2-3; clone size: NA; V gene: TRBV7-9
CDR3 DNA: TGTGCCAGCAGTGAACTGGAGAGCTCCTACAATGAGCAGTTCTTC; CDR3 protein: CASSELESSYNEQFF; D gene: NA; J gene: TRBJ2-1; clone size: NA; V gene: TRBV2
CDR3 DNA: TGTGCCAGCAGTTCTACCCTCAGGGGGCAGGATAATGAAAAACTGTTTTTT; CDR3 protein: CASSSTLRGQDNEKLFF; D gene: TRBD1; J gene: TRBJ1-4; clone size: NA; V gene: TRBV28
CDR3 DNA: TGTGCCAGCAGCCAAGGGAGAATGGATGAGCAGTTCTTC; CDR3 protein: CASSQGRMDEQFF; D gene: NA; J gene: TRBJ2-1; clone size: NA; V gene: TRBV4-2
CDR3 DNA: TGTGCCAGCAGTCACCGGACTAGCGGAGGCGTTTACAATGAGCAGTTCTTC; CDR3 protein: CASSHRTSGGVYNEQFF; D gene: TRBD2; J gene: TRBJ2-1; clone size: NA; V gene: TRBV27
CDR3 DNA: TGCGCCAGCAGCTTGGAGGCAGGCCGCACCTACGAGCAGTACTTC; CDR3 protein: CASSLEAGRTYEQYF; D gene: NA; J gene: TRBJ2-7; clone size: NA; V gene: TRBV5-1
CDR3 DNA: TGCAGCGTTAATGGGAGGGCCAGCGAGACCCAGTACTTC; CDR3 protein: CSVNGRASETQYF; D gene: TRBD2; J gene: TRBJ2-5; clone size: NA; V gene: TRBV29-1
CDR3 DNA: TGTGCCACCAGCACAGGCCCAAACTATGGCTACACCTTC; CDR3 protein: CATSTGPNYGYTF; D gene: NA; J gene: TRBJ1-2; clone size: NA; V gene: TRBV15
CDR3 DNA: TGTGCCAGCTCACAACGAAGCGGGCGAGGATACAATGAGCAGTTCTTC; CDR3 protein: CASSQRSGRGYNEQFF; D gene: NA; J gene: TRBJ2-1; clone size: NA; V gene: TRBV18
CDR3 DNA: TGTGCCAGCAGCGTTGGGGACAGGGCGGCCAGATATGGCTACACCTTC; CDR3 protein: CASSVGDRAARYGYTF; D gene: TRBD1; J gene: TRBJ1-2; clone size: NA; V gene: TRBV5-4
CDR3 DNA: TGTGCCAGTAGTATAGACCTGGGGCGCAATGAGCAGTTCTTC; CDR3 protein: CASSIDLGRNEQFF; D gene: NA; J gene: TRBJ2-1; clone size: NA; V gene: TRBV19
CDR3 DNA: TGTGCCAGCAGCTCGCGCACAGGGATTCTAGCCAAAAACATTCAGTACTTC; CDR3 protein: CASSSRTGILAKNIQYF; D gene: NA; J gene: TRBJ2-4; clone size: NA; V gene: TRBV5-4
CDR3 DNA: TGTGCCAGCAGCTCCAAACTAGGACTAGCGGGAGGCACCTACGAGCAGTACTTC; CDR3 protein: CASSSKLGLAGGTYEQYF; D gene: TRBD2; J gene: TRBJ2-7; clone size: NA; V gene: TRBV7-6
CDR3 DNA: TGCGCCAGCAGCTCCGGACACTATGAAAAACTGTTTTTT; CDR3 protein: CASSSGHYEKLFF; D gene: NA; J gene: TRBJ1-4; clone size: once; V gene: TRBV5-1
CDR3 DNA: TGTGCCAGCAGTCCGGGGACAGGGGGCAAGCCCTACGAGCAGTACTTC; CDR3 protein: CASSPGTGGKPYEQYF; D gene: TRBD1; J gene: TRBJ2-7; clone size: NA; V gene: TRBV28
CDR3 DNA: TGTGCCAGCAGTTTACCCATTATTTTGGACAGGTACGAGCAGTACTTC; CDR3 protein: CASSLPIILDRYEQYF; D gene: TRBD1; J gene: TRBJ2-7; clone size: NA; V gene: TRBV28
CDR3 DNA: TGTGCCAGCAGTTCCGGACACGATGCTTCTAACTATGGCTACACCTTC; CDR3 protein: CASSSGHDASNYGYTF; D gene: NA; J gene: TRBJ1-2; clone size: NA; V gene: TRBV6-5
CDR3 DNA: TGCAGCGTCCTAGGGGGAAGAGCTGAAGCTTTCTTT; CDR3 protein: CSVLGGRAEAFF; D gene: NA; J gene: TRBJ1-1; clone size: NA; V gene: TRBV29-1
CDR3 DNA: TGTGCCAGCAGAATGGACAGGGGGCTTAGTGAGCAGTTCTTC; CDR3 protein: CASRMDRGLSEQFF; D gene: TRBD1; J gene: TRBJ2-1; clone size: NA; V gene: TRBV2
CDR3 DNA: TGTGCCAGCAGTGGACAGGGGGAAGGCTACACCTTC; CDR3 protein: CASSGQGEGYTF; D gene: TRBD1; J gene: TRBJ1-2; clone size: once; V gene: TRBV2